A single sample is the source of the 11 T cell receptor beta chains below, sequenced in a study of blood T cell repertoires in COVID-19. Sequenced by immunoSEQ multiplex PCR; TCRdb stores in-frame clones only, minus some. The sample comprises about 98,000 clones, around 72% of which are singletons, and roughly 24% rests with the top ten. The specimen was peripheral blood. The receptors come from a man between 65 and 85 years old with acute or convalescent COVID-19.

The chain combines TRBV6-5 with TRBJ1-2, with D perhaps matching TRBD1 (5 bases). Trimming took 5 bases from V and 4 from J, leaving 11 bases between them. Germline CDR1 reads MNHEY; CDR2 reads SVGAGI. The CDR3 runs to 13 residues. CDR3 protein: CASSHRQFYGYTF. The CDR3 bases are TGTGCCAGCAGTCACCGACAGTTCTATGGCTACACCTTC.

The rearrangement joins TRBV7-8 to TRBJ2-5, with 9 bases aligning to TRBD2. The germline gives CDR1 SGHVS, CDR2 FQNEAQ. Trimming took 5 bases from V and 5 from J; bases not matched to a gene: 12. CDR3 length: 16 residues. CDR3 sequence reads: CASSPAVTSGRETQYF. CDR3 DNA: TGTGCCAGCAGCCCCGCTGTGACCAGCGGGAGGGAGACCCAGTACTTC.

This clone was counted only a few times. The same CDR3 also results from other DNA sequences found in this sample. This chain joins TRBV5-1 and TRBJ2-3; D possibly corresponds to TRBD2 (5 bases). Germline assignment: CDR1 SGHRS and CDR2 YFSETQ. V lost 0 bases, J lost 0 bases, and 5 bases lay in between. CDR3 length equals 14 residues. CDR3 protein: CASSLGTSTDTQYF. The CDR3, as DNA: TGCGCCAGCAGCTTGGGGACTAGCACAGATACGCAGTATTTT.

This clone showed up just once. This chain connects TRBV6-5 to TRBJ1-5; unclear D gene. In germline, CDR1 is MNHEY, CDR2 SVGAGI. The CDR3 loop spans 15 amino acids. Trimming cost V 2 bases and J 0 bases, with 8 bases left between them. The CDR3, as DNA: TGTGCCAGCAGTTACCCCAACTATAGCAATCAGCCCCAGCATTTT. It is translated as CASSYPNYSNQPQHF.

This chain uses TRBV18 with TRBJ1-2; D remains unclear. The germline V and J ends were trimmed by 4 bases and 8 bases, with 8 bases remaining between them. Germline CDR1 reads KGHSH; CDR2 reads LQKENI. This CDR3 has 11 residues. The CDR3 reads CASSLGEGYTF. DNA for the CDR3: TGTGCCAGCTCACTTGGGGAGGGCTACACCTTC.

The rearrangement uses TRBV28 and TRBJ1-4; no definite D call. Germline CDR1 and CDR2: MDHEN and SYDVKM. V dropped 11 bases and J dropped 5 bases, with 15 bases sitting between them. The CDR3 length is 13 residues. CDR3 in DNA: TGTGCCTGCAATAGACATCAGAATGAAAAACTGTTTTTT. It is translated as CACNRHQNEKLFF.

The rearrangement uses TRBV19 and TRBJ2-1; 13 bases line up with TRBD2. Germline assignment: CDR1 LNHDA and CDR2 SQIVND (reference sequence). The V and J ends lost 8 bases and 9 bases, in that order; junction bases with no gene match: 13. The CDR3 runs to 16 residues. In DNA form, the CDR3 reads TGTGCCAGTGCGACCGCTGGACTAGCGGGAGACTCTGAGCAGTTCTTC. This gives the protein CASATAGLAGDSEQFF.

The J gene is TRBJ2-7, the V gene TRBV3-1 (or the pseudogene TRBV3-2); possible D gene TRBD2, 5 bases. Trimming took 4 bases from V and 7 from J, leaving 17 bases between them. The CDR3 spans 14 residues. Germline V gene data show CDR1 as LGHDT and CDR2 as YNNKEL (reference sequence). DNA for the CDR3: TGTGCCAGCAGCCCAGCAAGGACTGAGGTTGAGCAGTACTTC. It specifies CASSPARTEVEQYF.

The V gene is TRBV5-6, the J gene TRBJ1-1; TRBD1 aligns across 9 bases. The CDR3 length is 14 residues. From germline, CDR1 is SGHDT and CDR2 YYEEEE. The ends lost 6 bases at V and 6 bases at J; junction bases unmatched: 9. The CDR3 DNA follows: TGTGCCAGCATCCAGGGACAGGGTAGGCCTGAAGCTTTCTTT. It is translated as CASIQGQGRPEAFF.

V gene TRBV5-4 combines with J gene TRBJ1-2; D is possibly TRBD1 (5 bases). This CDR3 contains 16 residues. The germline gives CDR1 SGHNT, CDR2 YYREEE (reference sequence). Trimming cost V 0 bases and J 7 bases, with 19 bases left between them. CDR3 protein: CASSLEISDTTGGYTF. CDR3 nucleotide sequence: TGTGCCAGCAGCTTGGAAATTTCGGACACGACGGGTGGCTACACCTTC.

The V gene is TRBV6-4, the J gene TRBJ1-1; 7 bases are a match to TRBD1. V dropped 6 bases and J dropped 4; count of bases not matched to a gene: 8. The CDR3 has 14 residues. The germline gives CDR1 MRHNA, CDR2 SNTAGT. Here the CDR3 DNA reads TGTGCCAGCAGCCAACAGGGGTTTGGCACTGAAGCTTTCTTT. This encodes CASSQQGFGTEAFF.